This TCR beta chain derives from a study of blood T cell repertoires in COVID-19 (dated by TCRdb to 2020 to 2022). About the study as a whole: Samples covering the acute and convalescent phases of COVID-19 were provided by collaborators in the United States, Italy and Spain. The prospective study material was composed of cDNA or gDNA derived from T cells, B-cell-depleted T cells, or PBMCs. The dataset comprised deeply sampled blood TCRbeta repertoires from subjects exposed to, actively infected with, or recovered from COVID-19. A freely available public database, intended as a resource for researchers studying the immune response to SARS-CoV-2, is where the repertoires were released. The samples were drawn from two sources: the first 160 participants of the ongoing ImmuneRACE study, and 1,254 subjects contributed by 6 global collaborators. Nearly every sample came with metadata listing a de-identified subject ID, COVID-19 status, age in years and sex. Where available, HLA class I and class II types were obtained from metadata supplied by the sample provider rather than from assay-based typing.

The collaborating institutions used their own protocols to collect whole blood in K2EDTA tubes. For TCRbeta analysis, collaborators shipped samples as frozen whole blood, isolated PBMCs, or DNA extracted from either of those sample types. TCRbeta CDR3 regions were amplified from genomic DNA using the immunoSEQ Assay, a bias-controlled multiplex PCR. The authors' analysis ran thus. The number of nucleated cells in each sample was estimated by amplification of reference gene primers within the assay. To quantify the absolute abundance of each unique TCRbeta CDR3 rearrangement, sequence reads were collapsed and filtered. Productive Simpson clonality was computed per sample as the square root of Simpson's diversity index over productive rearrangements. Entries here come from immuneACCESS through TCRdb and include only in-frame sequences with V and J called. Some clones fail to appear in such tables; in the studies checked, an unresolved V gene covers under half of the shortfall, and the cause of the remainder is unknown. V and J calls and clone size follow that table, whereas D and trimming were derived from the DNA. The sample profile shows about 150,000 clones; 84% of them were found once. 44% of the sample is held by the ten biggest clonotypes.

The germline V gene yields KGHSH for CDR1 and LQKENI for CDR2. The CDR3 holds 12 amino acids from the cysteine to the phenylalanine. The sequence is cut down to CDR3 DNA, 36 bases in frame from base 1. V loses 6 bases, J loses 3 bases, and the germline ends lie 8 bases apart. Beyond this particular receptor, the publication reports: How much clinical and demographic metadata was included differed by source and by participant, and the metadata was provided uncurated.

Notes on this clone: This clone's antigen is unknown. The input lacks base qualities; no much larger clone sits a single base away.

Specimen: peripheral blood. The chain was built from TRBV18 and TRBJ1-1, with the D gene too uncertain to name. This TCR came from a human donor in a cohort sampled during active COVID-19. The CDR3 loop reads CASSLSYTEAFF. The nucleotide sequence reads TGTGCCAGCTCCCTTTCGTACACTGAAGCTTTCTTT.